Reported below is one T cell receptor (beta chain). TCRdb's table, derived via immunoSEQ multiplex PCR, lists solely in-frame clones and lacks some. Of a few hundred thousand clones listed, around 97% are singletons. The ends lost 3 bases at V and 3 bases at J; junction bases unmatched: 4. The CDR3 runs to 16 residues. Per the germline V gene, CDR1 is SGHRS and CDR2 is YFSETQ. This record comes from a study of shared clonotypes between healthy human individuals. This chain links TRBV5-1 with TRBJ2-2; 11 nucleotides align to TRBD2. The receptor comes from a woman aged 30 to 39 in good health. Material: naive CD4+ T cells sorted from blood. The subset is: CD45RA+ positively selected. The CDR3 DNA reads TGCGCCAGCAGCTCACAGACTAGCGGGGACACCGGGGAGCTGTTTTTT. It codes for CASSSQTSGDTGELFF.